The 10 T cell receptor beta chains given below trace back to one sample, sequenced in a study of blood T cell repertoires in COVID-19. Clones were sequenced by immunoSEQ multiplex PCR, and TCRdb holds only the in-frame ones, with some missing. The sample contains roughly 15,000 clones, approximately 88% of which appear only once. Sequencing used peripheral blood. Receptor source: a human donor in a cohort sampled during active COVID-19.

This clone was counted a single time. This chain links TRBV6-6 with TRBJ1-1; unclear D gene. Trimming took off 6 bases at V and 0 bases at J, with 11 bases between the two ends. CDR1 is MNHNY and CDR2 is SVGAGI in the germline V gene (reference sequence). This CDR3 is 14 amino acids long. The CDR3 reads CASSTQNMNTEAFF. As DNA, the CDR3 is TGTGCCAGCAGCACCCAGAACATGAACACTGAAGCTTTCTTT.

V and J are TRBV9 and TRBJ2-1; a possible D gene is TRBD1 (6 bases). Trimming took off 0 bases at V and 7 bases at J, with 14 bases between the two ends. The CDR3 is made up of 15 amino acids. From germline, CDR1 is SGDLS and CDR2 YYNGEE. CDR3 protein: CASSVDGRGQNEQFF. The CDR3 DNA reads TGTGCCAGCAGCGTAGATGGCAGGGGCCAGAATGAGCAGTTCTTC.

This chain uses TRBV10-3 with TRBJ1-1, with TRBD1 matching 9 bases. Germline CDR1 reads ENHRY; CDR2 reads SYGVKD. This CDR3 is 14 amino acids long. The V and J ends lost 6 bases and 7 bases, in that order; junction bases with no gene match: 9. The CDR3 bases are TGTGCCATCAGCCAAACAGGGGGCGCCGGTGAAGCTTTCTTT. It translates to CAISQTGGAGEAFF.

This clone was seen just once. The gene calls are TRBV29-1 and TRBJ2-1; 13 bases are shared with TRBD2. J lost 10 bases, V lost 4 bases, and 7 bases had no gene match. The CDR3 has 14 amino acids. Germline assignment: CDR1 SQVTM and CDR2 ANQGSEA. The CDR3 DNA follows: TGCAGCGTTGTCCCGGGACTAGCGGGATGGGAGCAGTTCTTC. Amino acids: CSVVPGLAGWEQFF.

This rearrangement joins TRBV13 to TRBJ2-5, with TRBD2 as a possible D gene (5 bases). The V gene lost 5 bases and the J gene lost 1 base, with 17 bases spanning the gap. CDR1 PRHDT and CDR2 FYEKMQ come from the germline V gene (reference sequence). The CDR3 sequence is 16 residues long. CDR3 in amino acids: CASSKPLAGLQETQYF. CDR3 nucleotides: TGTGCCAGCAGCAAGCCTTTGGCGGGCCTCCAAGAGACCCAGTACTTC.

This rearrangement joins TRBV7-9 to TRBJ2-1; 9 bases map to TRBD2. Germline V gene data show CDR1 as SEHNR and CDR2 as FQNEAQ (reference sequence). CDR3 length: 16 amino acids. V shed 5 bases and J 4 bases; nucleotides not matched to a gene: 9. Here the CDR3 DNA reads TGTGCCAGCAGCCAGGCATTAGCGGGAGCTTACAATGAGCAGTTCTTC. It translates to CASSQALAGAYNEQFF.

This clone has just one count. The chain has TRBV18 and TRBJ2-7; 14 bases align to TRBD2. The germline V gene encodes CDR1 KGHSH and CDR2 LQKENI. V was pared by 3 bases and J by 6 bases, with 4 bases of the junction left unmatched. The CDR3 totals 15 residues. CDR3: CASSPGTSGRAEQYF. The CDR3 DNA is TGTGCCAGCTCACCCGGGACTAGCGGGAGAGCCGAGCAGTACTTC.

The chain joins TRBV6-2 or TRBV6-3 to TRBJ1-1; no firm D call. The CDR3 contains 16 residues. Between the trimmed V and J ends, which lost 5 bases and 0 bases, there was a span of 16 bases. CDR1 is MNHEY, CDR2 SVGEGT, per germline. CDR3 DNA sequence: TGTGCCAGCAGTACCCCCGGACTATTAATGAACACTGAAGCTTTCTTT. This gives the protein CASSTPGLLMNTEAFF.

The CDR3 spells CASSWDTGTGELFF. The CDR3 bases are TGTGCCAGCAGCTGGGACACCGGAACCGGGGAGCTGTTTTTT. The genes are TRBV13 and TRBJ2-2, with TRBD1 as a possible D gene (6 bases). V lost 4 bases, J lost 5 bases, and 11 bases lay in between. The CDR3 runs to 14 residues. In germline, CDR1 is PRHDT, CDR2 FYEKMQ (reference sequence).

The chain joins TRBV6-5 to TRBJ1-1; D is undetermined. This CDR3 has 13 residues. The germline gives CDR1 MNHEY, CDR2 SVGAGI. V was cut by 6 bases and J by 6 bases, with 14 bases left in between. CDR3 loop: CASRKTQVPEAFF. Here the CDR3 DNA reads TGTGCCAGCAGAAAAACCCAGGTTCCTGAAGCTTTCTTT.